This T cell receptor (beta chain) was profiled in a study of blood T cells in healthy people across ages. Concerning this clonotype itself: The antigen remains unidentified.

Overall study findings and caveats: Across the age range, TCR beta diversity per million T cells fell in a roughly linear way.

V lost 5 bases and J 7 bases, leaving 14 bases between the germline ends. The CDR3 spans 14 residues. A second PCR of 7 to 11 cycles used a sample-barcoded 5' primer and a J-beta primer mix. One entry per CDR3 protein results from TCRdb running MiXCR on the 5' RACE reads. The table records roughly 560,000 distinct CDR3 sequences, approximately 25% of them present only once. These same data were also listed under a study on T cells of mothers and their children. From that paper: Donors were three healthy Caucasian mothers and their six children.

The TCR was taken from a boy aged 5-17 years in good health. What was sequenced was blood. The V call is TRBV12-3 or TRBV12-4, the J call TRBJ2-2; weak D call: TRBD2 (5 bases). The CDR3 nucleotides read TGTGCCAGCAGTGCGCCGGGAATCGTCGGGGAGCTGTTTTTT. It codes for CASSAPGIVGELFF.